This TCR beta chain stems from a study of cytomegalovirus exposure and HLA in healthy donors. Study at large: One earlier analysis, a look at about 179 million T cells, found roughly 110 million unique TCR beta sequences.

For this clone: Its antigen is as yet unknown.

Use of 60 Vbeta and 13 Jbeta primers characterized the PCR. Produced via immunoSEQ multiplex PCR; TCRdb's table is partial and in-frame only. The listing records 40,000 or so clones. The study's findings and limits: Researchers reported in a later analysis that a missense DCLRE1C variant was tied to TCR beta V- and J-gene trimming. Segments of the TCR beta V type were, in most cases, productive about 87% or about 30% of the time in an earlier analysis.

Germline V CDR1 and CDR2: MNHEY, SVGAGI. CDR3 length: 13 residues. Trimming cost V 2 bases and J 7 bases, with 12 bases left between them. What was sequenced was PBMCs. This receptor was identified in a male donor in good health and CMV-seronegative. This sequence joins TRBV6-5 and TRBJ2-7; a weak D match, TRBD2 (6 bases). CDR3 region: CASSYESGREQYF. CDR3 DNA sequence: TGTGCCAGCAGTTACGAGTCAGGGAGGGAGCAGTACTTC.